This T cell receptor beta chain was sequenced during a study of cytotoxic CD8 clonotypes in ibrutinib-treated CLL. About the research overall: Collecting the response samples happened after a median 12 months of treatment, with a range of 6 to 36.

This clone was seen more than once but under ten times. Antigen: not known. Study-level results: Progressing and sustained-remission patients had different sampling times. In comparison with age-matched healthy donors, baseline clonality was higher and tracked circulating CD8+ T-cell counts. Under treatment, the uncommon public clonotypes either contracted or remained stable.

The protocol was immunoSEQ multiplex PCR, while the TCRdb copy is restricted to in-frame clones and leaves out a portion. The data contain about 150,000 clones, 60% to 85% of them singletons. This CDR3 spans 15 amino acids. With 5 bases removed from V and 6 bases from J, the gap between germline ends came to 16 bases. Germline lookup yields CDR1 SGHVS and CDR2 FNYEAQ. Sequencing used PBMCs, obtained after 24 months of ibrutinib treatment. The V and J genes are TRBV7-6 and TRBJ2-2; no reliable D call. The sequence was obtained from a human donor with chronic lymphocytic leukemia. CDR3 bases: TGTGCCAGCAGCCCCCTTCGAAAGAGAGCCGGGGAGCTGTTTTTT. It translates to CASSPLRKRAGELFF.